Described below is a single TCR beta chain sequence and its context. Its antigen remains unknown. The sample comes from a study of shared clonotypes between healthy human individuals. Looking at the study overall: Aged between 18 and 49, the donors were a couple of women and a few men.

The V gene lost 5 bases and the J gene lost 10 bases, with 8 bases spanning the gap. The CDR3 has 10 residues. CDR1 and CDR2 from the germline V gene are MDHEN and SYDVKM. Study-wide results and limits: Naive subsets tended to show greater estimated richness than memory subsets.

Assay used: immunoSEQ multiplex PCR; TCRdb lists only in-frame clones, some missing. The sample contains around 1.4 million clones, roughly 98.5% of which appear only once. The V gene is TRBV28, the J gene TRBJ2-5; no reliable D call. This clonotype originated in a man under 40 in good health. The sequenced material came from naive CD4+ T cells sorted from blood. Subset specified: CD45RA+ positively selected. The CDR3 bases are TGTGCCAGCAGTGAGCGATACCAGTACTTC. This translates into CASSERYQYF. Together with reference TRBV28 and TRBJ2-5, the CDR3 gives the full variable domain: DVKVTQSSRYLVKRTGEKVFLECVQDMDHENMFWYRQDPGLGLRLIYFSYDVKMKEKGDIPEGYSVSREKKERFSLILESASTNQTSMYLCASSERYQYFGPGTRLLVL.